Below are 8 T cell receptor beta chains sequenced from a single sample in a study of cytomegalovirus exposure and HLA in healthy donors. Clones were read by immunoSEQ multiplex PCR, and TCRdb kept only the in-frame ones, dropping some. The sample comprises about 79,000 clones, 80% to 95% of which are singletons, and approximately 3.8% rests with the top ten. The material sequenced was PBMCs. These receptor sequences come from a woman under 40 in good health and CMV-seronegative.

The chain has TRBV2 and TRBJ2-5, with D perhaps matching TRBD2 (5 bases). Trimming took off 4 bases at V and 5 bases at J, with 20 bases between the two ends. CDR1 and CDR2 from the germline V gene are SNHLY and FYNNEI. CDR3 length equals 16 residues. The CDR3 DNA is TGTGCCAGCAGTGTACAAACCCCTAGCAGGAGGGAGACCCAGTACTTC. Protein product: CASSVQTPSRRETQYF.

The rearrangement links TRBV23-1 to TRBJ2-7, with D unresolved. TRBV23-1 is an ORF; its function is uncertain. V lost 8 bases to trimming and J lost 12 bases, with 17 bases between them. The CDR3 contains 11 residues. CDR3 sequence: CASCPNRSPYF. The CDR3 nucleotides read TGCGCCAGCTGCCCTAACCGGAGCCCGTACTTC.

The chain has TRBV28 and TRBJ1-3; D is undetermined. The CDR3 is made up of 19 amino acids. CDR1 is MDHEN, CDR2 SYDVKM, per germline. Trimming pared 2 bases from V and 7 bases from J, leaving 27 bases between. The CDR3 region has the DNA TGTGCCAGCAGTTTACTCACTTCCTCTGCTCCCCGGGTTGGGAACACCATATATTTT. This gives the protein CASSLLTSSAPRVGNTIYF.

The rearrangement uses TRBV6-5 and TRBJ2-3; 11 bases are a match to TRBD2. The CDR3 loop spans 15 amino acids. The V and J ends lost 6 bases and 4 bases, in that order; junction bases with no gene match: 6. Germline CDR1 is MNHEY and CDR2 is SVGAGI. The CDR3 is CASSRSGGVPDTQYF. The CDR3 DNA reads TGTGCCAGCAGCCGTAGCGGGGGGGTCCCAGATACGCAGTATTTT.

This chain links TRBV13 with TRBJ2-3; 7 positions match TRBD2. V lost 3 bases and J lost 2; bases outside the gene matches: 5. The CDR3 totals 15 residues. Germline V gene sequence: CDR1 PRHDT, CDR2 FYEKMQ (reference sequence). As DNA, the CDR3 is TGTGCCAGCAGCTTGTCGGGAGGCGCCACAGATACGCAGTATTTT. It is translated as CASSLSGGATDTQYF.

The chain is built from TRBV6-6 and TRBJ2-7; D might be TRBD2 (6 bases). The germline CDR1 and CDR2 sequences are MNHNY and SVGAGI (reference sequence). With 8 bases removed from V and 6 bases from J, the gap between germline ends came to 14 bases. CDR3 size: 12 residues. The CDR3 region is CASESTGVEQYF. In DNA form, the CDR3 reads TGTGCCAGCGAGAGCACGGGGGTCGAGCAGTACTTC.

The rearrangement joins TRBV11-1 to TRBJ1-1, with 7 bases lining up with TRBD1. The germline CDR1 and CDR2 sequences are SGHAT and FQDESV (reference sequence). CDR3 length: 16 residues. V shed 4 bases and J 1 base; nucleotides not matched to a gene: 9. The CDR3 sequence is CASSSPYRTGNTEAFF. The DNA for the CDR3 is TGTGCCAGCAGCTCGCCCTACCGGACAGGGAACACTGAAGCTTTCTTT. Based on the CDR3 plus reference TRBV11-1 and TRBJ1-1, the full variable domain is EAEVAQSPRYKITEKSQAVAFWCDPISGHATLYWYRQILGQGPELLVQFQDESVVDDSQLPKDRFSAERLKGVDSTLKIQPAELGDSAMYLCASSSPYRTGNTEAFFGQGTRLTVV.

The rearrangement joins TRBV21-1 to TRBJ1-2; the table's D call of TRBD1 was not tested on the DNA. TRBV21-1 is termed a pseudogene. The CDR3 is made up of 17 amino acids. DNA for the CDR3: TGTGCCAGCAGCAAAGTACCAAACCCCCCAGGGGCCTATGGCTACACCTTC. Amino acids: CASSKVPNPPGAYGYTF.